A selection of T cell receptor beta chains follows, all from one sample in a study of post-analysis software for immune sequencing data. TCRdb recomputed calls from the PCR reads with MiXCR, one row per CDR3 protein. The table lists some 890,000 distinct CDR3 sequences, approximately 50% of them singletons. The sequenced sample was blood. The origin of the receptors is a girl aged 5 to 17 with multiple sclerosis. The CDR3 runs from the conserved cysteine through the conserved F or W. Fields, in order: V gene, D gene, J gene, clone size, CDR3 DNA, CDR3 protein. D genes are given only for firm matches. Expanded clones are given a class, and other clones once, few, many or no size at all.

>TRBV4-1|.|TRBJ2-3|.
TGCGCCAGCAGCCAAGACAGAGGGGATACGCAGTATTTT
CASSQDRGDTQYF
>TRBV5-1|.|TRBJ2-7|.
TGCGCCAGCAGCTTCCACAGGGGTGGAGGGTACGAGCAGTACTTC
CASSFHRGGGYEQYF
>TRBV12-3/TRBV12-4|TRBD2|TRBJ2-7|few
TGTGCCAGCAACCCCTCTAGCGGGAGTCGCTACGAGCAGTACTTC
CASNPSSGSRYEQYF
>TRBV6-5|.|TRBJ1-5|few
TGTGCCAGCAGTTACTCGACGGCACTTCAGCCCCAGCATTTT
CASSYSTALQPQHF
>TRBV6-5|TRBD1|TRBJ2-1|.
TGTGCCAGCAGTTACTTCCAGGGGGCGCAGAATGAGCAGTTCTTC
CASSYFQGAQNEQFF
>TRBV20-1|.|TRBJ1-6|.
TGCAGTGCTAGGGCGCAGGGGTCCTATAATTCACCCCTCCACTTT
CSARAQGSYNSPLHF
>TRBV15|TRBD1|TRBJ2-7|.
TGTGCCACCGGGATGGGACAGGGGGTCCACGAGCAGTACTTC
CATGMGQGVHEQYF
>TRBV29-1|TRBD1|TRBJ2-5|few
TGCAGCACTCGACAGGGCGGGGAGACCCAGTACTTC
CSTRQGGETQYF
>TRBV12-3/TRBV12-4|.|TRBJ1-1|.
TGTGCCAGCAGTTCGGGGACCGCGTCGAGCACTGAAGCTTTCTTT
CASSSGTASSTEAFF
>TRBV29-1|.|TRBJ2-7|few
TGCAGCGGTGGACATTCCTACGAGCAGTACTTC
CSGGHSYEQYF
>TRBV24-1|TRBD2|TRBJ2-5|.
TGTGCCACCAGTGATTCTAGCGGGGGGTGGCACAATGAGCAGTACTTC
CATSDSSGGWHNEQYF
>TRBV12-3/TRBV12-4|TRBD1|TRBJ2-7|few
TGTGCCAGCAGCGATAGACAGGGCAACTACGAGCAGTACTTC
CASSDRQGNYEQYF
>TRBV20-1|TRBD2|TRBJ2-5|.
TGCAGTGCTAACTCAGGACTAGCGGACTTGGGACAAGAGACCCAGTACTTC
CSANSGLADLGQETQYF
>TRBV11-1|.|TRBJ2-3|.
TGTGCCAGCAGCTTAAATCAGGCTGGGGTCAACACAGATACGCAGTATTTT
CASSLNQAGVNTDTQYF
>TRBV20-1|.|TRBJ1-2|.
TGCAGTGCTAGACCCGGTCTGGCGGTCCCAGGCTATGGCTACACCTTC
CSARPGLAVPGYGYTF
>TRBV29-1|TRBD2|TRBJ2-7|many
TGCAGCGTAGCTAGCGGGAGGGCCTACGAGCAGTACTTC
CSVASGRAYEQYF
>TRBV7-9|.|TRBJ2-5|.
TGTGCCAGCAGCTTAGGTCAATCCCCCTCGGGAGAGACCCAGTACTTC
CASSLGQSPSGETQYF
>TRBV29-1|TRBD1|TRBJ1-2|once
TGCAGCGTTGGAGAAGGGGGCGCGGATGGCTACACCTTC
CSVGEGGADGYTF
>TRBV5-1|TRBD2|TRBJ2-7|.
TGCGCCAGCAGCCTGTACCCGCAGAGCGGGAGGGCCGGGGAGCAGTACTTC
CASSLYPQSGRAGEQYF
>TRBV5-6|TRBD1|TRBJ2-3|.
TGTGCCAGCATCTTGAAAGGGGGACAGGCAGATACGCAGTATTTT
CASILKGGQADTQYF
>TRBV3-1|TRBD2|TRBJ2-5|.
TGTGCCAGCAGCAGACAACCTAGCGGGAGCGAGACCCAGTACTTC
CASSRQPSGSETQYF
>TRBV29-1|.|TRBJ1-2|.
TGCAGCGTTACGGACGGTAACTATGGCTACACCTTC
CSVTDGNYGYTF
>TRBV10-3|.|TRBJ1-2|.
TGTGCCATCAGTGCGGGGGGTACAGTTGACTATGGCTACACCTTC
CAISAGGTVDYGYTF
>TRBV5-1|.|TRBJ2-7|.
TGCGCCAGCAGCTCCTCCTACAATGAGCAGTACTTC
CASSSSYNEQYF
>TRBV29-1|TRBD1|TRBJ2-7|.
TGCAGCGTAACAGGGGGTAGTCACGAGCAGTACTTC
CSVTGGSHEQYF
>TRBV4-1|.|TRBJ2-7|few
TGCGCCAGCAGCCCCCGGACAGAAGGGTTTGGGTCCTACGAGCAGTACTTC
CASSPRTEGFGSYEQYF
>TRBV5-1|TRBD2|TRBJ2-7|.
TGCGCCAGCAGCTCCCCAACTAGCGGGACCCTCGGTGGGGGCCAGTACTTC
CASSSPTSGTLGGGQYF
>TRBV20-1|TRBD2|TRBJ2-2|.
TGCAGTGCTAGCGCTGCGGGGGAGGTTACCGGGGAGCTGTTTTTT
CSASAAGEVTGELFF
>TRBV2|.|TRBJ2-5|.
TGTGCCAGCAAGGGGTTGGAGACCCAGTACTTC
CASKGLETQYF
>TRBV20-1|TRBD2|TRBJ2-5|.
TGCAGTGCAAGCGGGAGGACGGGGGAGCAGTACTTC
CSASGRTGEQYF
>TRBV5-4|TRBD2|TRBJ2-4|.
TGTGCCAGCAGCGCCGGGGGACTAGCGGGAGAGGGGCAGTACTTC
CASSAGGLAGEGQYF
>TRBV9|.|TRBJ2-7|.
TGTGCCAGCAGCGTAGTAGCGATCTCCTACGAGCAGTACTTC
CASSVVAISYEQYF
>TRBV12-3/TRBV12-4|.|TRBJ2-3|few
TGTGCCAGCAGTTTTATTCCAGATACGCAGTATTTT
CASSFIPDTQYF
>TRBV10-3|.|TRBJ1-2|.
TGTGCCAGTAAACAGGGTTCTGGAGGCTACACCTTC
CASKQGSGGYTF
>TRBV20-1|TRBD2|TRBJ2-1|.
TGCAGTGCTAGAGACCGAAATAGCGGGAGCGACTACAATGAGCAGTTCTTC
CSARDRNSGSDYNEQFF
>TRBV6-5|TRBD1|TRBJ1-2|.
TGTGCCAGCACCTCGACAGGGAGGAACTATGGCTACACCTTC
CASTSTGRNYGYTF
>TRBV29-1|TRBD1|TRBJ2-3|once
TGCAGCGTTGACCTCGACAGGGTCGTCACAGATACGCAGTATTTT
CSVDLDRVVTDTQYF
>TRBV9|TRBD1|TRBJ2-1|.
TGTGCCAGCAGCGTAGTCGCGACAGGGTCCTACAATGAGCAGTTCTTC
CASSVVATGSYNEQFF
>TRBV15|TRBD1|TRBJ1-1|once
TGTGCCACCAGCAGAGACAGGGGGCCGATTGAAGCTTTCTTT
CATSRDRGPIEAFF
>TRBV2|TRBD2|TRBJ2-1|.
TGTGCCAGCAGTGTGACTAGCGGGATTAGAAATGAGCAGTTCTTC
CASSVTSGIRNEQFF
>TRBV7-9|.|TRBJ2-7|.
TGTGCCAGCAGCTTAGTCAGCAATGAGCAGTACTTC
CASSLVSNEQYF
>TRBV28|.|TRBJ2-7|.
TGTGCCAGCAGTTACCTCGGGACGGGACCCTACGAGCAGTACTTC
CASSYLGTGPYEQYF
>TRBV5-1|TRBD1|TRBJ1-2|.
TGCGCCAGCAGCTCAGGACAGGGGGTAGGCTATGGCTACACCTTC
CASSSGQGVGYGYTF